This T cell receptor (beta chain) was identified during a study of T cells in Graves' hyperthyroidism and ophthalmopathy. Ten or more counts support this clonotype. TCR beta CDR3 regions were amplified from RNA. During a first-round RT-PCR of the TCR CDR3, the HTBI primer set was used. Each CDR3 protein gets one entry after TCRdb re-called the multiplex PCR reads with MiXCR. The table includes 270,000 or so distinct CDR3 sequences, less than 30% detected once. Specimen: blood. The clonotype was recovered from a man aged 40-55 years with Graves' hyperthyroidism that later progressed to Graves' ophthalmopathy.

The DNA for the CDR3 is TGCAGCGTTCTAGTGGGTGTCTCCTACGAGCAGTACTTC. Its protein is CSVLVGVSYEQYF. The chain combines TRBV29-1 with TRBJ2-7; D is ambiguous. From germline, CDR1 is SQVTM and CDR2 ANQGSEA. Between the trimmed V and J ends, which lost 5 bases and 0 bases, there was a span of 11 bases. CDR3 length: 13 residues.